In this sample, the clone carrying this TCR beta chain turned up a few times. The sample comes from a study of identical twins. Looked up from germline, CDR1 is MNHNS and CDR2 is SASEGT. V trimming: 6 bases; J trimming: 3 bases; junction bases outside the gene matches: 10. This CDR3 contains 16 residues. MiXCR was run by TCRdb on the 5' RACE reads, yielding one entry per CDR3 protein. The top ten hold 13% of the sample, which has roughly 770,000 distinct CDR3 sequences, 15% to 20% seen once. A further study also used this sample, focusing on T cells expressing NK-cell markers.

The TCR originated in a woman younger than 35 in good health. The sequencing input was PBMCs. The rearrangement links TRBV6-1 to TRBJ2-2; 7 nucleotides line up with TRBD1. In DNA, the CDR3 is TGTGCCAGCAGGACTGGGGGACAGCTCTACACCGGGGAGCTGTTTTTT. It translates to CASRTGGQLYTGELFF.